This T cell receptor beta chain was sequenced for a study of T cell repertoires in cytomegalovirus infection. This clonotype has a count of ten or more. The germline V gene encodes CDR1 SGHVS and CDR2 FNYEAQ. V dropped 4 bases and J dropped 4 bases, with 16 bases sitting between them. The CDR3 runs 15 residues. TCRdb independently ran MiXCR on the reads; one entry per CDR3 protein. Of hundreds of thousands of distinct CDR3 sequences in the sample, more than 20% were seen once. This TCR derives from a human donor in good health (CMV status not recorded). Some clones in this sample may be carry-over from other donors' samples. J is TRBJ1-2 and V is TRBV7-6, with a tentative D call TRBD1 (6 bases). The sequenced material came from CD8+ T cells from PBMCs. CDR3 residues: CASSWMEGEGYGYTF. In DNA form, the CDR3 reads TGTGCCAGCAGCTGGATGGAGGGGGAGGGCTATGGCTACACCTTC.